This TCR beta chain was identified during a study of molecular identifiers for immune sequencing clone quantification. Whole-study results and caveats: Among effectors, clones above 20 RNA copies held over 97% of molecules; among naive cells, under 1%.

TCRdb re-called the PCR reads through MiXCR, storing one row per CDR3 protein. This table holds a few hundred thousand distinct CDR3 sequences, 24% found once. This clonotype was seen a handful of times. Its antigen is undetermined. There are 12 residues in the CDR3. V lost 5 bases to trimming and J lost 0 bases, with 7 bases between them. Per the germline V gene, CDR1 is GTSNPN and CDR2 is SVGIG (reference sequence). The chain has TRBV30 and TRBJ1-1; D uncertain. Sequences were obtained from naive CD8+ T cells from blood, with Jurkat cell RNA spiked in. Described subset: FACS-sorted CD8+CD4-CCR7+CD45RA+ naive T cells. This TCR came from a human donor in good health. Some libraries in this study had Jurkat cell RNA spiked in. CDR3 DNA: TGTGCCTGGGACGGGATGAACACTGAAGCTTTCTTT. Translating gives CAWDGMNTEAFF.